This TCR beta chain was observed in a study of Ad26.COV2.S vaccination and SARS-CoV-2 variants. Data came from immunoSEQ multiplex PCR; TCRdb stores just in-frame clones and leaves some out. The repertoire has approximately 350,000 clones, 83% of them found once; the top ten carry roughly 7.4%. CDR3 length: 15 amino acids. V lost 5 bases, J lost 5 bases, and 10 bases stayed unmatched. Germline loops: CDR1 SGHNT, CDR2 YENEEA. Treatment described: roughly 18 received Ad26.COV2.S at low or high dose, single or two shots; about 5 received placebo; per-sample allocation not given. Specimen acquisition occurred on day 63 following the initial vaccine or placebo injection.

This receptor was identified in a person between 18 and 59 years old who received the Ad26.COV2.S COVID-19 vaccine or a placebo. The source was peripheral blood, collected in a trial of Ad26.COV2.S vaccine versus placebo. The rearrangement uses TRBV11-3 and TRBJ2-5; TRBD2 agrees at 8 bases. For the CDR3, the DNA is TGTGCCAGCAGCGACTATTATAGCGGGATGGAGACCCAGTACTTC. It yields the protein CASSDYYSGMETQYF.